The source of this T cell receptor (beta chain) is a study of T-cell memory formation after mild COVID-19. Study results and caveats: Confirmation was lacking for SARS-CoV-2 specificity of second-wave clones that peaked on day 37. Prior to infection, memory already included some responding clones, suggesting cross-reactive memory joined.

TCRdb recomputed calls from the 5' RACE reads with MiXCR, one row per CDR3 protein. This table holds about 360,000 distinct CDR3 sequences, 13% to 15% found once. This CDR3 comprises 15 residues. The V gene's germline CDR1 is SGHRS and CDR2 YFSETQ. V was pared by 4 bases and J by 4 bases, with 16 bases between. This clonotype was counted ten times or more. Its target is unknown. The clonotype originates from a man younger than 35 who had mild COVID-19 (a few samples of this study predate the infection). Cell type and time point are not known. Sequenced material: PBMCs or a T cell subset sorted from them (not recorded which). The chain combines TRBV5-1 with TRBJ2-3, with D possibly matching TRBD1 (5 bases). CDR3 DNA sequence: TGCGCCAGCAGCCCAAGGACAATAATCCCAGATACGCAGTATTTT. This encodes CASSPRTIIPDTQYF. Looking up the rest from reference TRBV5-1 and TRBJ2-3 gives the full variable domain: KAGVTQTPRYLIKTRGQQVTLSCSPISGHRSVSWYQQTPGQGLQFLFEYFSETQRNKGNFPGRFSGRQFSNSRSEMNVSTLELGDSALYLCASSPRTIIPDTQYFGPGTRLTVL.